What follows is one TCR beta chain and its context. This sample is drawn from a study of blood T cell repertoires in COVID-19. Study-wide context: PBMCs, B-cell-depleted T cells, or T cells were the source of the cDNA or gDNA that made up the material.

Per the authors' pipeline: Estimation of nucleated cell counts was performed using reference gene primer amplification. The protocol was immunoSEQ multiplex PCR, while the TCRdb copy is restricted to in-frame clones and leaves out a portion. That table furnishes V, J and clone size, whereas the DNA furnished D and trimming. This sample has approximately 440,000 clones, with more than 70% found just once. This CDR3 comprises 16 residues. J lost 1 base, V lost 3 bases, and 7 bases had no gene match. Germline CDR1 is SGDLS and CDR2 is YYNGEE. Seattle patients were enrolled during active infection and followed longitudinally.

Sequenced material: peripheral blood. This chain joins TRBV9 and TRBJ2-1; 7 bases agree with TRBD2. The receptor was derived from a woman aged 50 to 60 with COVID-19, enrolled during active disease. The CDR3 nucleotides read TGTGCCAGCAGCGCCTCTTGGCGGGGGTCCTACAATGAGCAGTTCTTC. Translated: CASSASWRGSYNEQFF.